The source of this T cell receptor beta chain is a study of T cells in Graves' hyperthyroidism and ophthalmopathy (dated by TCRdb to between 2019 and 2020). Regarding the complete study: Peripheral blood samples were taken at initial diagnosis, before any treatment was given. To identify distinguishing TCR V-J signatures, a discovery cohort of 90 to 100 patients was used, comprising 43 with Graves' ophthalmopathy and roughly 60 with stable Graves' hyperthyroidism. Whether ophthalmopathy could be predicted prospectively was tested in an independent validation cohort made up of under 20 hyperthyroidism patients plus 17 patients who later progressed to ophthalmopathy. The approximately 100 discovery patients were divided at random into training and test sets in a 7:3 ratio. Thyroid tissue and blood T-cell repertoires from about six Graves' hyperthyroidism patients were also compared in the study. After blood sampling, hyperthyroidism patients were treated with methimazole at a starting dose of 30 mg daily, and ophthalmopathy patients were treated with high-dose intravenous methylprednisolone. The paper reports TCR Vbeta CDR3 sequencing of more than 120 peripheral blood samples: under 45 ophthalmopathy, roughly 80 hyperthyroidism and around 17 progressor patients. The research as a whole found: Most expanded thyroid clonotypes (frequency above 0.001) were also detected in blood, suggesting blood repertoires may reflect thyroid immune responses. In validation, the model predicted progression to ophthalmopathy with around 71% sensitivity and 72% to 85% specificity, a median of about 6 months before onset. A 13 V-J signature model separated ophthalmopathy from stable hyperthyroidism, with about 90% sensitivity and around 84% specificity in cross-validation and 80%/75% in testing. No statistical method was used to set the sample size in advance, and investigators knew the group allocation.

A patient counted as having stable Graves' hyperthyroidism if no progression to ophthalmopathy occurred over 18 months of follow-up. Hyperthyroidism patients were newly diagnosed, with disease duration under 2 months, and aged 18 to 65 years. The study excluded patients with uncontrolled infections, other autoimmune diseases, pregnancy or lactation. Diagnoses were established on the basis of clinical symptoms, serum thyroxine and TRAb, thyroid ultrasound, and orbital computed tomography. PBMCs were isolated from 7.5 to 10 ml of fresh peripheral blood by Ficoll-Paque density gradient centrifugation. Total RNA was extracted using Trizol reagent, and RNA quality was assessed on an Agilent 2100 Bioanalyzer. Concerning this clonotype: No antigen is known for it. No much larger clone is present one base from it, and per-base qualities are unavailable.

TCR beta CDR3 regions were amplified from RNA transcripts. The TCR CDR3 was subjected to a first round of RT-PCR using the HTBI primer set and the Qiagen OneStep RT-PCR kit. Libraries were constructed in a second round of multiplex PCR, after which size selection and purification were carried out. The libraries were sequenced on an Illumina HiSeq2000 using paired-end 100 bp reads. As for the authors' bioinformatics: Raw data were processed with SOAPnuke, discarding reads with adapters, uncalled bases, mean Phred below 15, or no exact constant-primer or identifier match. High-quality paired reads were merged using COPE v1.2.5, and each unique nucleotide sequence was defined as a clonotype. Clonotypes were aligned to IMGT TRBV, TRBD and TRBJ reference segments using MiTCR v1.1. The analysis included only V-J combinations with a frequency above 0.0001, which together covered about 99% of the repertoires. A TCS score was defined as the ratio of F50 (clonal expansion) to E x V (chaos), with BLOSUM62-based TCRdist applied between CDR3 peptides within each V-J. Welch's t-statistics and random forest reduced 514 V-J features to some 14, which were used in a naive Bayes classifier (R e1071). The raw public reads went through TCRdb reprocessing: fastp at Q25, MiXCR clone calling, in-frame beta chains kept. Records with the same CDR3 protein are collapsed into one entry carrying the most frequent genes and DNA. It is TCRdb's table, rather than the study itself, that gives the V and J calls and clone size. A total of about 620,000 distinct CDR3 sequences appear in this sample, roughly 16% of them only once. Together, the top ten hold approximately 3.9% of the sample.

Taken from the germline V gene, the CDR1 and CDR2 loops are MNHEY and SVGEGT. Between the V and J ends, shortened by 8 bases and 0 bases respectively, the junction contains 16 bases. There are 15 amino acids in the CDR3, from cysteine to phenylalanine inclusive. Only the CDR3 region is kept as DNA, spanning 45 bases read in frame from base 1. In this chain, TRBV6-2 or TRBV6-3 is recombined with TRBJ2-5; no confident D gene assignment can be made. This clonotype was obtained from a woman aged 25 to 39 with Graves' hyperthyroidism. The specimen sequenced was blood. CDR3 sequence: CASGRAVRHQETQYF. In nucleotide form, the sequence is TGTGCCAGCGGACGGGCAGTTCGGCACCAAGAGACCCAGTACTTC.